These 25 T cell receptor beta chains were sequenced from one sample in a study of T cell responses to AZD1222 COVID-19 vaccine. The data were produced by immunoSEQ multiplex PCR, yet TCRdb's version contains in-frame clones alone and is incomplete. The repertoire has 150,000 to 200,000 clones, 75% to 95% of them found once; the top ten carry approximately 4.4%. Sequencing used peripheral blood, obtained on day 0 of AZD1222 vaccination. These receptors originate from an adult in good health.

As DNA, the CDR3 is TGTGCCATCATGTCAGAGGGTGGAAGGTCCGGGGAGCTGTTTTTT. Amino acid sequence: CAIMSEGGRSGELFF. The chain recombines TRBV10-3 with TRBJ2-2; D is possibly TRBD2 (5 bases). Trimming left V 7 bases short and J 6 bases short, with 18 bases between. This CDR3 has 15 amino acids. Germline lookup yields CDR1 ENHRY and CDR2 SYGVKD.

The V call is TRBV7-6, the J call TRBJ1-1; 12 nucleotides agree with TRBD1. The CDR3 consists of 16 residues. The junction had 3 bases not matched to a gene; V was cut back by 0 bases and J by 4 bases. Germline V gene sequence: CDR1 SGHVS, CDR2 FNYEAQ. CDR3 sequence: CASSLAGGQGATEAFF. The CDR3 region has the DNA TGTGCCAGCAGCTTAGCGGGGGGACAGGGGGCCACTGAAGCTTTCTTT.

The CDR3: CASSYATPRGVQPQHF. In nucleotides, the CDR3 is TGTGCCAGCAGTTACGCAACCCCCAGGGGAGTGCAGCCCCAGCATTTT. The V and J genes are TRBV6-5 and TRBJ1-5; the D gene is possibly TRBD1 (6 bases). The CDR3 totals 16 residues. In germline, CDR1 is MNHEY, CDR2 SVGAGI. The V gene lost 2 bases and the J gene lost 7 bases, with 18 bases spanning the gap.

The chain recombines TRBV28 with TRBJ2-5; 11 bases are a match to TRBD2. The germline V gene has CDR1 MDHEN and CDR2 SYDVKM. This CDR3 region has 21 residues. V dropped 3 bases and J dropped 1; count of bases not matched to a gene: 19. CDR3 nucleotides: TGTGCCAGCAGTTTCCCCACCCCGGGACTAGCGGTGTCGGGACGCCAAGAGACCCAGTACTTC. Protein sequence: CASSFPTPGLAVSGRQETQYF.

This clone was counted once. J is TRBJ2-2 and V is TRBV24-1; TRBD1 matches 7 bases. The CDR3 covers 15 residues. CDR1 is KGHDR, CDR2 SFDVKD, per germline. The V and J ends lost 3 bases and 7 bases, in that order; junction bases with no gene match: 7. This CDR3 reads CATSDQTGQDGELFF. CDR3 bases: TGTGCCACCAGTGATCAGACAGGGCAGGACGGGGAGCTGTTTTTT.

The V call is TRBV11-3, the J call TRBJ1-1, with TRBD1 as a possible D gene (5 bases). Germline CDR1 SGHNT, CDR2 YENEEA. This CDR3 contains 16 residues. V was cut by 2 bases and J by 4 bases, with 17 bases left in between. The CDR3 sequence: CASSLRGRVRFTEAFF. CDR3 sequence (DNA): TGTGCCAGCAGCTTAAGGGGCAGGGTGCGGTTCACTGAAGCTTTCTTT.

The table lists this clone with a count of one. This chain links TRBV11-2 with TRBJ2-7; D unresolved. Germline values: CDR1 SGHAT, CDR2 FQNNGV. The CDR3 covers 15 residues. V dropped 1 base and J dropped 3 bases, with 13 bases sitting between them. The CDR3 spells CASSLVLGENYEQYF. The CDR3 DNA sequence: TGTGCCAGCAGCTTAGTTTTGGGCGAAAACTACGAGCAGTACTTC.

The chain carries TRBV2 and TRBJ2-4; D unresolved. The V end was cut by 7 bases, the J end by 5 bases, with 9 bases between. CDR1 is SNHLY and CDR2 is FYNNEI in the germline V gene. CDR3 length: 12 amino acids. CDR3 sequence: CASIGQENIQYF. The CDR3 region has the DNA TGTGCCAGCATTGGGCAGGAAAACATTCAGTACTTC.

This rearrangement joins TRBV28 to TRBJ1-2; 8 positions agree with TRBD1. V lost 3 bases and J lost 7; bases outside the gene matches: 16. The CDR3 length is 17 residues. Germline V gene sequence: CDR1 MDHEN, CDR2 SYDVKM. In DNA, the CDR3 is TGTGCCAGCAGTTTCGGGTCCAGGGGGCGAGGTTCCAGTGGCTACACCTTC. Its protein is CASSFGSRGRGSSGYTF.

The chain uses TRBV19 and TRBJ2-5; no clear D gene. Germline V gene sequence: CDR1 LNHDA, CDR2 SQIVND (reference sequence). V was trimmed by 4 bases and J by 5 bases, leaving 8 bases between them. This CDR3 spans 12 amino acids. CDR3 loop: CASSTYDETQYF. The CDR3 coding sequence is TGTGCCAGTAGTACGTACGATGAGACCCAGTACTTC.

The CDR3 is CASSLAGFSNQPQHF. The DNA for the CDR3 is TGTGCCAGCAGCTTGGCGGGTTTTAGCAATCAGCCCCAGCATTTT. The V and J genes are TRBV5-6 and TRBJ1-5, with D uncertain. Trimming pared 0 bases from V and 0 bases from J, leaving 7 bases between. The CDR3 runs to 15 residues. In germline, CDR1 is SGHDT, CDR2 YYEEEE.

This clone is a singleton in its sample. CDR3 sequence (DNA): TGTGCCAGCAGTTACCCATCGTTAGCCGGAACTTATGGCTACACCTTC. Translated: CASSYPSLAGTYGYTF. The V call is TRBV6-5, the J call TRBJ1-2; D unresolved. The length of the CDR3 is 16 residues. The V gene lost 2 bases and the J gene lost 5 bases, with 18 bases spanning the gap. The germline CDR1 and CDR2 sequences are MNHEY and SVGAGI.

This clone appeared once. The CDR3 region has the DNA TGTGCCAGCAGCCTCACGGCGGGGGCCGGCAATCAGCCCCAGCATTTT. Translating gives CASSLTAGAGNQPQHF. The rearrangement links TRBV3-1 (or the pseudogene TRBV3-2) to TRBJ1-5; a weak D match, TRBD1 (6 bases). From germline, CDR1 is LGHDT and CDR2 YNNKEL (reference sequence). V gave up 4 bases and J gave up 2 bases, with 15 bases separating them. The CDR3 is 16 residues long.

J is TRBJ2-7 and V is TRBV4-1, with D possibly called TRBD1 or TRBD2 (6 bases each). The CDR3 extends over 13 amino acids. From germline, CDR1 is MGHRA and CDR2 YSYEKL. V was pared by 4 bases and J by 5 bases, with 12 bases between. CDR3 bases: TGCGCCAGCAGCCGGTACAGGGAGGACGAGCAGTACTTC. Protein: CASSRYREDEQYF.

The chain couples TRBV2 to TRBJ1-1; 10 nucleotides align to TRBD1. V shed 6 bases, J shed 8 bases, and the junction held 6 bases outside the gene matches. The CDR3 has 13 residues. From germline, CDR1 is SNHLY and CDR2 FYNNEI. The CDR3 spells CASSGDRGTEAFF. The CDR3 bases are TGTGCCAGCAGCGGGGACAGGGGAACAGAAGCTTTCTTT.

CDR3 in DNA: TGTGCCAGTAGTAGAACAGGGTTCGGCGAAAAACTGTTTTTT. Translation gives CASSRTGFGEKLFF. This chain uses TRBV19 with TRBJ1-4; D possibly corresponds to TRBD1 (6 bases). CDR1 is LNHDA, CDR2 SQIVND, per germline (reference sequence). V was clipped by 4 bases and J by 8 bases, with 14 bases between them. The CDR3 contains 14 residues.

The CDR3 spells CASSLGLAGAMTQYF. CDR3 DNA sequence: TGTGCCAGCAGCTTAGGACTAGCGGGAGCGATGACCCAGTACTTC. This chain links TRBV5-5 with TRBJ2-5; 13 bases match TRBD2. The germline V gene encodes CDR1 SGHKS and CDR2 YYEKEE (reference sequence). Trimming removed 2 bases from V and 7 bases from J; junction bases left unmatched: 5. CDR3 length equals 15 residues. Full variable domain (missing parts from reference TRBV5-5 and TRBJ2-5): DAGVTQSPTHLIKTRGQQVTLRCSPISGHKSVSWYQQVLGQGPQFIFQYYEKEERGRGNFPDRFSARQFPNYSSELNVNALLLGDSALYLCASSLGLAGAMTQYFGPGTRLLVL.

This clone was seen more than once but under ten times. J is TRBJ2-7 and V is TRBV6-5, with 7 bases lining up with TRBD2. V was pared by 8 bases and J by 6 bases, with 10 bases of the junction left unmatched. Germline V lookup: CDR1 MNHEY, CDR2 SVGAGI. This CDR3 comprises 13 residues. Here the CDR3 reads CASSPGGSSEQYF. The CDR3 DNA reads as TGTGCCAGCTCCCCCGGCGGGAGCTCCGAGCAGTACTTC.

The chain is built from TRBV6-2 or TRBV6-3 and TRBJ2-5; 7 bases agree with TRBD1. CDR3 length: 15 amino acids. The J segment lost 2 bases and the V segment lost 6 bases, leaving 9 bases of the junction unmatched. Germline V gene data show CDR1 as MNHEY and CDR2 as SVGEGT. CDR3 residues: CASSSPDRLQETQYF. DNA of the CDR3: TGTGCCAGCAGCTCCCCGGACAGGCTTCAAGAGACCCAGTACTTC.

This chain joins TRBV30 and TRBJ1-1; D remains unclear. V dropped 3 bases and J dropped 4 bases, with 15 bases sitting between them. CDR1 and CDR2 (germline): GTSNPN, SVGIG (reference sequence). This CDR3 is built from 14 residues. CDR3 in amino acids: CAWRSGPWGTEAFF. In DNA form, the CDR3 reads TGTGCCTGGAGGTCAGGCCCTTGGGGCACTGAAGCTTTCTTT.

The chain couples TRBV18 to TRBJ2-1; TRBD2 aligns across 8 bases. Germline V gene lookup returns CDR1 KGHSH and CDR2 LQKENI. The junction had 11 bases not matched to a gene; V was cut back by 3 bases and J by 7 bases. The CDR3 covers 16 residues. The CDR3 nucleotides are TGTGCCAGCTCACCTTTGTTACTAGCGGACCCGAATGAGCAGTTCTTC. Translated, it gives CASSPLLLADPNEQFF.

The chain combines TRBV13 with TRBJ2-7; D is perhaps TRBD2 (6 bases). Trimming stripped 3 bases from V and 2 bases from J, with 14 bases between. The CDR3 contains 15 residues. Germline V CDR1 and CDR2: PRHDT, FYEKMQ (reference sequence). CDR3 amino acids: CASSLEGQPPYEQYF. For the CDR3, the DNA is TGTGCCAGCAGCTTGGAGGGGCAGCCCCCCTACGAGCAGTACTTC.

The chain carries TRBV4-2 and TRBJ2-1; TRBD2 is a possible D gene (5 bases). The CDR3 totals 14 residues. In germline, CDR1 is LGHNA, CDR2 YNFKEQ. The V end lost 5 bases, the J end lost 6 bases, and 14 bases lay between the germline ends. In DNA, the CDR3 is TGTGCCAGCAGCGAAAGGAGAGGGCGCAATGAGCAGTTCTTC. Translation: CASSERRGRNEQFF.

This clone was observed a few times. The chain uses TRBV5-4 and TRBJ2-3, with TRBD2 as a possible D gene (5 bases). This CDR3 has 15 amino acids. V was trimmed by 3 bases and J by 0 bases, leaving 11 bases between them. Germline assignment: CDR1 SGHNT and CDR2 YYREEE (reference sequence). The CDR3 region has the DNA TGTGCCAGCAGCTCCCGGGAAGGAAGCACAGATACGCAGTATTTT. Amino acids: CASSSREGSTDTQYF.

The genes are TRBV9 and TRBJ1-4; possibly TRBD1 for D (5 bases). Germline V gene data show CDR1 as SGDLS and CDR2 as YYNGEE. The CDR3 totals 17 residues. Trimming removed 4 bases at V and 3 bases at J, with 19 bases between. The CDR3 bases are TGTGCCAGCAGCCGCAATATAAACGGGGGGTCTAATGAAAAACTGTTTTTT. This translates into CASSRNINGGSNEKLFF.